This TCR beta chain was sequenced during a study of control samples from healthy donors and cancer patients. The germline CDR1 and CDR2 sequences are KGHDR and SFDVKD. Trimming removed 7 bases at V and 1 base at J, with 8 bases between. The CDR3 runs to 13 residues. TCRdb keeps only in-frame clones here, not all; method: immunoSEQ multiplex PCR. The table has over 150,000 clones, about 90% seen once. Material: blood. The source of this sequence is a woman aged 45-65 years in good health. The V gene is TRBV24-1, the J gene TRBJ2-3; D is undetermined. The CDR3 is CATRGCGTDTQYF. For the CDR3, the DNA is TGTGCCACCAGGGGGTGCGGCACAGATACGCAGTATTTT.